This passage covers 30 T cell receptor beta chains from one sample sequenced in a study of blood T cell repertoires in COVID-19. Data came from immunoSEQ multiplex PCR; TCRdb stores just in-frame clones and leaves some out. The profile shows roughly 75,000 clones, about nine tenths of them singletons. The sequencing input was peripheral blood. The receptors shown here come from a human donor in a cohort sampled during active COVID-19.

The chain has TRBV7-6 and TRBJ2-6; TRBD1 aligns across 7 bases. CDR3 size: 15 residues. Germline V gene sequence: CDR1 SGHVS, CDR2 FNYEAQ. Trimming took 4 bases from V and 4 from J; bases not matched to a gene: 4. The CDR3 loop reads CASSSTGLGANVLTF. As DNA, the CDR3 is TGTGCCAGCAGCTCGACAGGGTTGGGGGCCAACGTCCTGACTTTC.

The chain links TRBV19 to TRBJ1-2, with 7 bases that match TRBD1. The trim removed 5 bases at V and 8 bases at J, leaving 17 bases unmatched. CDR1 LNHDA and CDR2 SQIVND come from the germline V gene (reference sequence). The CDR3 runs to 16 residues. In DNA form, the CDR3 reads TGTGCCAGTAGTCTTAGCAGCGGAACAGGGGCGGGAGGCTACACCTTC. This codes for CASSLSSGTGAGGYTF.

This chain joins TRBV4-3 and TRBJ1-2; TRBD1 aligns across 8 bases. This CDR3 comprises 13 residues. Trimming removed 3 bases from V and 8 bases from J; junction bases left unmatched: 5. Per germline, CDR1 LGHNA and CDR2 YSLEER. The CDR3 is CASSQTGVLGYTF. CDR3 in DNA: TGCGCCAGCAGCCAGACAGGGGTCTTGGGCTACACCTTC.

The chain recombines TRBV5-1 with TRBJ1-4, with D perhaps TRBD1 (6 bases). Trimming took off 4 bases at V and 8 bases at J, with 12 bases between the two ends. The V gene's germline CDR1 is SGHRS and CDR2 YFSETQ. This CDR3 is built from 13 residues. The CDR3 DNA reads TGCGCCAGCAGCCCGGGGGGCGCGGAAAAACTGTTTTTT. Translation gives CASSPGGAEKLFF.

This sequence joins TRBV6-5 and TRBJ1-3; 7 bases agree with TRBD1. The J segment lost 0 bases and the V segment lost 9 bases, leaving 5 bases of the junction unmatched. The CDR3 runs 14 residues. Germline V gene data show CDR1 as MNHEY and CDR2 as SVGAGI. The CDR3 protein is CASEQGISGNTIYF. The CDR3 nucleotides read TGTGCCAGTGAACAGGGGATCTCTGGAAACACCATATATTTT.

This clone has a single count. The chain employs TRBV6-1 and TRBJ1-5, with D possibly being TRBD1 (6 bases). With 3 bases removed from V and 7 bases from J, the gap between germline ends came to 22 bases. This CDR3 comprises 17 residues. In germline, CDR1 is MNHNS, CDR2 SASEGT. The CDR3 DNA reads as TGTGCCAGCAGTGAGCAGCAGGGGCCTAGGGTGGGCCAGCCCCAGCATTTT. This translates into CASSEQQGPRVGQPQHF.

The genes are TRBV2 and TRBJ1-1; unclear D gene. The V end was cut by 0 bases, the J end by 1 base, with 15 bases between. Per the germline V gene, CDR1 is SNHLY and CDR2 is FYNNEI. The CDR3 is 17 residues long. CDR3 region: CASSEAFGRTTNTEAFF. For the CDR3, the DNA is TGTGCCAGCAGTGAAGCGTTCGGCAGGACTACGAACACTGAAGCTTTCTTT. The variable domain in full, with the rest retrieved from reference TRBV2 and TRBJ1-1, is EPEVTQTPSHQVTQMGQEVILRCVPISNHLYFYWYRQILGQKVEFLVSFYNNEISEKSEIFDDQFSVERPDGSNFTLKIRSTKLEDSAMYFCASSEAFGRTTNTEAFFGQGTRLTVV.

This chain links TRBV11-2 with TRBJ1-3; D is perhaps TRBD1 (6 bases). The CDR3 runs to 16 residues. The germline gives CDR1 SGHAT, CDR2 FQNNGV. V was clipped by 2 bases and J by 4 bases, with 15 bases between them. CDR3 bases: TGTGCCAGCAGCTTAAACAGGGCAAGCGTGGGAAACACCATATATTTT. It yields the protein CASSLNRASVGNTIYF. The full variable domain, completed using reference TRBV11-2 and TRBJ1-3, is EAGVAQSPRYKIIEKRQSVAFWCNPISGHATLYWYQQILGQGPKLLIQFQNNGVVDDSQLPKDRFSAERLKGVDSTLKIQPAKLEDSAVYLCASSLNRASVGNTIYFGEGSWLTVV.

This chain connects TRBV28 to TRBJ1-2, with TRBD1 matching 7 bases. CDR1 MDHEN and CDR2 SYDVKM come from the germline V gene. Trimming at V came to 8 bases and at J to 6 bases, leaving 6 bases not matched to a gene. The CDR3 runs 12 residues. The CDR3 bases are TGTGCCAGCGGGGACAGCCGGGATGGCTACACCTTC. Protein product: CASGDSRDGYTF.

V usage is TRBV9 and J usage is TRBJ2-3; 8 nucleotides agree with TRBD2. The J segment lost 4 bases and the V segment lost 0 bases, leaving 7 bases of the junction unmatched. The germline V gene has CDR1 SGDLS and CDR2 YYNGEE. The CDR3 sequence is 16 residues long. The DNA of the CDR3 is TGTGCCAGCAGCGTAGAAGGTCGGGGGGGCCCAGATACGCAGTATTTT. Its protein is CASSVEGRGGPDTQYF. Full variable domain (rest looked up from reference TRBV9 and TRBJ2-3): DSGVTQTPKHLITATGQRVTLRCSPRSGDLSVYWYQQSLDQGLQFLIQYYNGEERAKGNILERFSAQQFPDLHSELNLSSLELGDSALYFCASSVEGRGGPDTQYFGPGTRLTVL.

The chain carries TRBV3-1 (or the pseudogene TRBV3-2) and TRBJ1-1, with D possibly being TRBD1 (5 bases). Germline CDR1 LGHDT, CDR2 YNNKEL (reference sequence). This CDR3 spans 16 amino acids. V gave up 3 bases and J gave up 4 bases, with 18 bases separating them. CDR3 amino acids: CASSHRVTVASTEAFF. DNA for the CDR3: TGTGCCAGCAGCCACAGGGTTACCGTGGCTAGCACTGAAGCTTTCTTT.

This clone was counted a single time. In DNA form, the CDR3 reads TGTGCCAGCCAATCTAACAGGGGTGGGTACGAGCAGTACTTC. It codes for CASQSNRGGYEQYF. The chain is built from TRBV5-6 and TRBJ2-7, with 7 bases lining up with TRBD1. CDR1 and CDR2 from the germline V gene are SGHDT and YYEEEE. The CDR3 totals 14 residues. J lost 4 bases, V lost 7 bases, and 11 bases had no gene match.

The table lists this clone with a count of one. The V and J genes are TRBV7-9 and TRBJ1-2; 7 bases line up with TRBD1. The V gene end was trimmed by 5 bases and the J gene end by 4 bases; junction bases not matched to a gene: 7. CDR1 and CDR2 (germline): SEHNR, FQNEAQ (reference sequence). The CDR3 is made up of 14 amino acids. The CDR3 DNA sequence: TGTGCCAGCAGCCCAAAGGGGGCTGGCTATGGCTACACCTTC. As protein: CASSPKGAGYGYTF.

This CDR3 reads CASSEYAGDEKLFF. CDR3 nucleotide sequence: TGTGCCAGCAGTGAATATGCGGGGGATGAAAAACTGTTTTTT. The chain combines TRBV6-1 with TRBJ1-4; tentative D call: TRBD1 (5 bases). The V gene lost 2 bases and the J gene lost 6 bases, with 10 bases spanning the gap. The CDR3 consists of 14 residues. Per germline, CDR1 MNHNS and CDR2 SASEGT.

J is TRBJ1-1 and V is TRBV18, with 9 nucleotides matching TRBD1. Trimming cost V 0 bases and J 1 base; bases outside gene matches: 6. The germline CDR1 and CDR2 sequences are KGHSH and LQKENI. The CDR3 is 17 amino acids. For the CDR3, the DNA is TGTGCCAGCTCACCACCGACAGGGGGGTCACCGAACACTGAAGCTTTCTTT. It encodes CASSPPTGGSPNTEAFF.

In DNA, the CDR3 is TGTGCCAGCTCACCAACTAGCGGGGGGGCCAATGAGCAGTTCTTC. It codes for CASSPTSGGANEQFF. The chain carries TRBV18 and TRBJ2-1, with 13 nucleotides matching TRBD2. Trimming at V came to 2 bases and at J to 6 bases, leaving 1 base not matched to a gene. Germline assignment: CDR1 KGHSH and CDR2 LQKENI. The CDR3 contains 15 residues. Supplemented by reference TRBV18 and TRBJ2-1, the full variable domain reads NAGVMQNPRHLVRRRGQEARLRCSPMKGHSHVYWYRQLPEEGLKFMVYLQKENIIDESGMPKERFSAEFPKEGPSILRIQQVVRGDSAAYFCASSPTSGGANEQFFGPGTRLTVL.

The CDR3 nucleotides read TGTGCCAGCTCACTCGGACAGCTGATTAACTATGGCTACACCTTC. It translates to CASSLGQLINYGYTF. The genes are TRBV18 and TRBJ1-2; D is possibly TRBD1 (6 bases). This CDR3 region has 15 residues. V lost 4 bases and J lost 1, with 13 bases in between. Germline lookup yields CDR1 KGHSH and CDR2 LQKENI.

The gene calls are TRBV2 and TRBJ1-4; 8 positions agree with TRBD1. V lost 6 bases, J lost 7 bases, and 10 bases stayed unmatched. The CDR3 spans 15 residues. Germline CDR1 and CDR2: SNHLY and FYNNEI. CDR3 region: CASSTRGQKSEKLFF. The CDR3 DNA is TGTGCCAGCAGCACCAGGGGGCAGAAGAGTGAAAAACTGTTTTTT.

In this sample, this clone turned up once. This sequence joins TRBV19 and TRBJ1-3, with no clear D. There are 11 residues in the CDR3. With 6 bases removed from V and 3 bases from J, the gap between germline ends came to 3 bases. The germline V gene has CDR1 LNHDA and CDR2 SQIVND (reference sequence). For the CDR3, the DNA is TGTGCCAGTAGCATTGGAAACACCATATATTTT. Protein: CASSIGNTIYF.

This chain links TRBV7-9 with TRBJ1-2, with no clear D. Germline V gene data show CDR1 as SEHNR and CDR2 as FQNEAQ (reference sequence). This CDR3 spans 13 amino acids. The germline V and J ends were trimmed by 1 base and 7 bases, with 10 bases remaining between them. The CDR3 nucleotides are TGTGCCAGCAGCTTAGACGGGTTGGGTGGCTACACCTTC. Translated, it gives CASSLDGLGGYTF.

This chain connects TRBV6-1 to TRBJ2-3, with D tentatively TRBD1 (5 bases). CDR3 length: 14 residues. Germline CDR1 reads MNHNS; CDR2 reads SASEGT. Trimming took 2 bases from V and 5 from J, leaving 11 bases between them. This CDR3 is CASSEQGGRDTQYF. In nucleotides, the CDR3 is TGTGCCAGCAGTGAACAGGGTGGGCGAGATACGCAGTATTTT.

The chain recombines TRBV3-1 (or the pseudogene TRBV3-2) with TRBJ1-2, with D possibly TRBD1 on 5 matching bases. V was shortened by 0 bases and J by 7 bases, with 9 bases between the two germline ends. CDR1 LGHDT and CDR2 YNNKEL come from the germline V gene (reference sequence). The CDR3 sequence is 13 residues long. The CDR3 region has the DNA TGTGCCAGCAGCCAAGACGCAGGGCGTGGCTACACCTTC. Amino acids: CASSQDAGRGYTF.

The rearrangement joins TRBV9 to TRBJ1-3; D ambiguous. CDR3 length: 16 residues. Germline loops: CDR1 SGDLS, CDR2 YYNGEE. V dropped 1 base and J dropped 0 bases, with 11 bases sitting between them. The CDR3 region has the DNA TGTGCCAGCAGCGTACAGGATCCCTACTCTGGAAACACCATATATTTT. Translation: CASSVQDPYSGNTIYF.

This chain uses TRBV5-6 with TRBJ1-2, with D possibly matching TRBD1 (5 bases). Between the trimmed V and J ends, which lost 4 bases and 3 bases, there was a span of 10 bases. CDR1 is SGHDT, CDR2 YYEEEE, per germline. The CDR3 length is 13 residues. Here the CDR3 reads CASSLSRDYGYTF. DNA for the CDR3: TGTGCCAGCAGCCTTTCCAGGGACTATGGCTACACCTTC.

V is TRBV19 and J is TRBJ1-6, with unresolved D. Per germline, CDR1 LNHDA and CDR2 SQIVND (reference sequence). Trimming stripped 7 bases from V and 6 bases from J, with 10 bases between. This CDR3 comprises 13 residues. The CDR3 DNA reads TGTGCCAGTACGGCGGCGGGTAATTCACCCCTCCACTTT. Encoded protein: CASTAAGNSPLHF.

This clone turned up a few times. For the CDR3, the DNA is TGTGCCAGCATCGGACGGACAGGGGGTTACTATGGCTACACCTTC. It yields the protein CASIGRTGGYYGYTF. The chain couples TRBV27 to TRBJ1-2; 10 bases line up with TRBD1. V lost 7 bases, J lost 3 bases, and 8 bases stayed unmatched. This CDR3 has 15 residues. CDR1 is MNHEY and CDR2 is SMNVEV in the germline V gene (reference sequence).

This clone was observed once. This rearrangement joins TRBV2 to TRBJ2-7; perhaps TRBD1 as D (5 bases). Germline values: CDR1 SNHLY, CDR2 FYNNEI. The CDR3 spans 17 residues. V lost 2 bases and J lost 3, with 20 bases in between. Written as DNA, the CDR3 is TGTGCCAGCAGTGAAAGGGGTTTTACCCCCGACCACTACGAGCAGTACTTC. Amino acid sequence: CASSERGFTPDHYEQYF.

The chain employs TRBV21-1 and TRBJ1-6. TRBV21-1 is annotated as a pseudogene. This CDR3 has 12 residues. CDR3 DNA: TGTGCCAGCCACGGGGGATATTCACCCCTCCACTTT. This gives the protein CASHGGYSPLHF.

The J gene is TRBJ2-3, the V gene TRBV5-1; 7 bases line up with TRBD1. Germline assignment: CDR1 SGHRS and CDR2 YFSETQ. This CDR3 contains 14 residues. The J segment lost 0 bases and the V segment lost 4 bases, leaving 2 bases of the junction unmatched. This chain's CDR3 is CASSGTDSTDTQYF. The CDR3 bases are TGCGCCAGCAGCGGGACAGACAGCACAGATACGCAGTATTTT.

The V call is TRBV9, the J call TRBJ2-2, with unresolved D. V lost 2 bases and J lost 10, with 18 bases in between. The CDR3 has 15 amino acids. Germline CDR1 and CDR2: SGDLS and YYNGEE. For the CDR3, the DNA is TGTGCCAGCAGCGTGATCGGCAAGCCTCAGGAGGAGCTGTTTTTT. Its translation: CASSVIGKPQEELFF.